This entry lists 2 T cell receptor beta chains sequenced from one sample in a study. TCRdb independently ran MiXCR on the RT-PCR reads; one entry per CDR3 protein. Altogether more than 600,000 distinct CDR3 sequences are present, around 14% being singletons, with the ten largest covering about 3.9%. Sequencing was done on a sample of memory CD4+ T cells from blood. These receptors all stem from a female donor in good health, serving as a healthy control.

In its sample, this clonotype was seen a few times. The genes are TRBV20-1 and TRBJ2-7; tentatively, D is TRBD1 or TRBD2 (5 bases each). V was trimmed by 3 bases and J by 6 bases, leaving 9 bases between them. Germline CDR1 DFQATT, CDR2 SNEGSKA (reference sequence). CDR3 length: 11 amino acids. This chain's CDR3 is CSARGPTEQYF. The CDR3 nucleotides read TGCAGTGCTAGGGGACCCACCGAGCAGTACTTC.

This clonotype was recorded at least ten times. The V gene is TRBV15, the J gene TRBJ2-3; 8 bases are a match to TRBD2. The V segment lost 5 bases and the J segment 1 base; nucleotides outside the gene matches: 8. Germline CDR1 reads LNHNV; CDR2 reads YYDKDF (reference sequence). This CDR3 has 16 residues. In DNA, the CDR3 is TGTGCCACCAGCGCGCGGGAGGCGAAAGGCACAGATACGCAGTATTTT. It translates to CATSAREAKGTDTQYF. Filled out from reference TRBV15 and TRBJ2-3, the complete variable domain reads DAMVIQNPRYQVTQFGKPVTLSCSQTLNHNVMYWYQQKSSQAPKLLFHYYDKDFNNEADTPDNFQSRRPNTSFCFLDIRSPGLGDTAMYLCATSAREAKGTDTQYFGPGTRLTVL.